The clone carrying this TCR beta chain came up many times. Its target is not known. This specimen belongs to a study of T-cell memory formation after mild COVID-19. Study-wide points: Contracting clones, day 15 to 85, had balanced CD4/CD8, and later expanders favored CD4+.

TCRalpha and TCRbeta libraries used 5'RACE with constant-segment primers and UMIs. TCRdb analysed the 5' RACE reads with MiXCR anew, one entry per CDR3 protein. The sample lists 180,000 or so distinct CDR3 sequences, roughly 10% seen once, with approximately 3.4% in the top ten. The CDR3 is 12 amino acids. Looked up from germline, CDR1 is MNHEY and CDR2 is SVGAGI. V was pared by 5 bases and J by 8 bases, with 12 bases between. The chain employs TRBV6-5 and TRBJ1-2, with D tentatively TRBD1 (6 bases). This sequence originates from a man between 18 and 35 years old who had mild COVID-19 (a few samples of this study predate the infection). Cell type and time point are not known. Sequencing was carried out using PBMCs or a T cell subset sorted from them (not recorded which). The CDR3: CASSNQGSGYTF. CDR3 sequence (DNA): TGTGCCAGCAGTAACCAGGGGTCCGGCTACACCTTC.